These T cell receptor beta chains were read from a single sample in a study of T cell repertoires in cytomegalovirus infection. One entry per CDR3 protein results from TCRdb running MiXCR on the reads. Of about 260,000 distinct CDR3 sequences detected, 12% to 15% appear once; the ten largest clones hold 7.5% to 10%. The sequenced sample consisted of PBMCs. These receptors all stem from a human donor in good health (CMV status not recorded). Some clones in this sample may be carry-over from other donors' samples. Both conserved end residues are part of each CDR3. D genes are given only for firm matches. Not all rows give a size; the values are once, few, many and, for expanded clones, a class.

CDR3	DNA	J	D	V	size
CASSPTLGSSSYNEQFF	TGTGCCAGCAGCCCCACACTAGGGTCTAGCTCCTACAATGAGCAGTTCTTC	TRBJ2-1	NA	TRBV5-6	NA
CASSLTWNEQFF	TGTGCCAGCAGTCTGACTTGGAATGAGCAGTTCTTC	TRBJ2-1	NA	TRBV28	many
CASRVTGIDTQYF	TGTGCCAGTAGAGTAACAGGGATAGATACGCAGTATTTT	TRBJ2-3	NA	TRBV19	many
CASSQREGYVGELFF	TGTGCCAGCAGCCAGCGGGAGGGCTATGTCGGGGAGCTGTTTTTT	TRBJ2-2	TRBD2	TRBV28	many
CASSYYGRDSNEKLFF	TGCGCCAGCAGCTACTACGGACGGGACAGTAATGAAAAACTGTTTTTT	TRBJ1-4	TRBD1	TRBV5-1	many
CASNTNSGNTIYF	TGTGCCAGCAACACAAACTCTGGAAACACCATATATTTT	TRBJ1-3	NA	TRBV2	NA
CASSLNRYPYEQYF	TGTGCCAGCAGCTTAAACAGATACCCCTACGAGCAGTACTTC	TRBJ2-7	NA	TRBV11-1	many
CASSSSTPQEQFF	TGTGCCAGCAGTTCGTCCACACCTCAGGAGCAGTTCTTC	TRBJ2-1	NA	TRBV28	NA
CASSYPKASGPQETQYF	TGTGCCAGCAGCTACCCCAAGGCTAGCGGGCCCCAAGAGACCCAGTACTTC	TRBJ2-5	TRBD2	TRBV7-2	many
CATSKWDREDIQYF	TGTGCCACCAGCAAGTGGGACAGGGAGGACATTCAGTACTTC	TRBJ2-4	TRBD1	TRBV15	NA
CASSQGDQPQHF	TGTGCCAGCAGCCAAGGTGATCAGCCCCAGCATTTT	TRBJ1-5	NA	TRBV14	NA
CASSLGRTWNTGELFF	TGTGCCAGCAGCTTAGGACGGACATGGAACACCGGGGAGCTGTTTTTT	TRBJ2-2	NA	TRBV7-2	many
CASSFRQGVSRGGLGTQYF	TGTGCCAGCAGTTTCCGACAGGGGGTTTCGCGGGGGGGATTAGGTACGCAGTATTTT	TRBJ2-3	NA	TRBV12-3/TRBV12-4	NA
CSAESGEVHIDTQYF	TGCAGTGCCGAAAGCGGGGAGGTCCACATAGATACGCAGTATTTT	TRBJ2-3	TRBD2	TRBV20-1	many
CAISESRSGGGNQPQHF	TGTGCCATCAGTGAGTCGAGGTCAGGGGGAGGAAATCAGCCCCAGCATTTT	TRBJ1-5	TRBD1	TRBV10-3	many
CATSPDTSGSVSDTQYF	TGTGCCACCAGTCCCGACACTAGCGGGAGTGTGTCAGATACGCAGTATTTT	TRBJ2-3	TRBD2	TRBV15	NA
CASSSKVTANTGELFF	TGTGCCAGCAGCTCGAAGGTGACGGCGAACACCGGGGAGCTGTTTTTT	TRBJ2-2	NA	TRBV7-9	NA
CASSKSPFSNQPQHF	TGTGCCAGCAGCAAGTCACCGTTTAGCAATCAGCCCCAGCATTTT	TRBJ1-5	NA	TRBV11-2	few
CASSFSGDGRSTDTQYF	TGTGCCAGCAGTTTTTCTGGAGACGGGAGGAGTACAGATACGCAGTATTTT	TRBJ2-3	TRBD2	TRBV6-2/TRBV6-3	many
CASSSINRDIQYF	TGTGCCAGCAGCTCGATCAACAGGGACATTCAGTACTTC	TRBJ2-4	NA	TRBV7-8	many
CASSPPSSGTGELFF	TGTGCCAGCAGCCCCCCCTCCTCGGGAACCGGGGAGCTGTTTTTT	TRBJ2-2	NA	TRBV7-3	NA
CATSRGETGASDTQYF	TGTGCCACCAGCAGAGGAGAGACAGGGGCTTCAGATACGCAGTATTTT	TRBJ2-3	TRBD1	TRBV15	many
CASSLVAGGPSTDTQYF	TGTGCCAGCAGCTTAGTAGCGGGAGGGCCCTCCACAGATACGCAGTATTTT	TRBJ2-3	TRBD2	TRBV7-6	many
CASSPGGTRNTGELFF	TGTGCCAGCAGCCCCGGGGGGACTCGAAACACCGGGGAGCTGTTTTTT	TRBJ2-2	TRBD2	TRBV7-2	many
CATSRSLAGTYEQYF	TGTGCCACCAGCAGATCGTTAGCGGGGACTTACGAGCAGTACTTC	TRBJ2-7	TRBD2	TRBV15	NA
CSVEGQGAGEQYF	TGCAGCGTTGAAGGTCAGGGGGCGGGCGAGCAGTACTTC	TRBJ2-7	TRBD1	TRBV29-1	NA
CASSRGDRDADTQYF	TGCGCCAGCAGCCGGGGCGACAGGGACGCAGATACGCAGTATTTT	TRBJ2-3	TRBD1	TRBV4-1	few
CASTPFPRNTIYF	TGTGCCAGCACCCCCTTCCCCCGAAACACCATATATTTT	TRBJ1-3	NA	TRBV7-2	many
CAISESGGTEAGPQHF	TGTGCCATCAGTGAGTCAGGGGGGACGGAGGCCGGACCCCAGCATTTT	TRBJ1-5	NA	TRBV10-3	many
CASGATGTLLRMETQYF	TGTGCTAGTGGTGCTACCGGGACCCTCCTCCGGATGGAGACCCAGTACTTC	TRBJ2-5	NA	TRBV12-5	few
CASSQLAGGYEQYF	TGTGCCAGCAGCCAACTAGCGGGAGGCTACGAGCAGTACTTC	TRBJ2-7	TRBD2	TRBV3-1	few
CASSLAGGFRNIQYF	TGTGCCAGCAGCTTAGCGGGCGGCTTTAGAAACATTCAGTACTTC	TRBJ2-4	NA	TRBV7-9	many
CASSPRPPGGEKLFF	TGTGCCAGCAGCCCCCGACCACCCGGGGGAGAAAAACTGTTTTTT	TRBJ1-4	NA	TRBV28	many
CASSLDRGAYEQYF	TGTGCCAGCAGCTTAGACAGGGGAGCCTACGAGCAGTACTTC	TRBJ2-7	TRBD1	TRBV7-2	many
CASSLDGSGANVLTF	TGTGCCAGCAGCTTAGACGGCTCTGGGGCCAACGTCCTGACTTTC	TRBJ2-6	NA	TRBV7-9	NA
CASSLRMIAGKTDTQYF	TGTGCCAGCAGTTTAAGAATGATAGCGGGTAAAACAGATACGCAGTATTTT	TRBJ2-3	TRBD2	TRBV27	many
CAGTTGGNSPLHF	TGTGCCGGGACTACAGGGGGGAATTCACCCCTCCACTTT	TRBJ1-6	TRBD1	TRBV7-2	many
CASSSRTGPASNQPQHF	TGTGCCAGCAGTTCCCGGACGGGCCCTGCGAGCAATCAGCCCCAGCATTTT	TRBJ1-5	NA	TRBV12-3/TRBV12-4	many
CSARDSSVVYEQYF	TGCAGTGCTAGAGATTCATCCGTGGTCTACGAGCAGTACTTC	TRBJ2-7	NA	TRBV20-1	NA
CASSPAARGGNQPQHF	TGTGCCAGCTCACCAGCTGCCAGGGGCGGCAATCAGCCCCAGCATTTT	TRBJ1-5	NA	TRBV18	few